The 26 T cell receptor beta chains presented below share a single source sample, sequenced in a study of cytomegalovirus exposure and HLA in healthy donors. Primers for the PCR totalled 60 Vbeta and 13 Jbeta. Repertoires were generated with immunoSEQ multiplex PCR, while TCRdb's copy carries only in-frame clones and drops some. The data hold fewer than 200,000 clones, with around 68% observed a single time. Sequenced input: PBMCs. The receptors originated from a man between 50 and 59 years old in good health and CMV-seronegative.

The chain uses TRBV5-1 and TRBJ1-2; D is perhaps TRBD1 (5 bases). The germline V gene has CDR1 SGHRS and CDR2 YFSETQ. V lost 0 bases to trimming and J lost 7 bases, with 7 bases between them. This CDR3 contains 12 residues. The CDR3 protein is CASSLDRFGYTF. As DNA, the CDR3 is TGCGCCAGCAGCTTGGACAGGTTTGGCTACACCTTC.

This chain joins TRBV7-2 and TRBJ1-5; D is perhaps TRBD1 (6 bases). The CDR3 length is 14 residues. The V gene lost 5 bases and the J gene lost 7 bases, with 15 bases spanning the gap. Germline-derived CDR1 and CDR2 are SGHTA and FQGNSA. CDR3 nucleotides: TGTGCCAGCAGCCCCGGGACATCGGGACAGCCCCAGCATTTT. Its protein is CASSPGTSGQPQHF.

The sample holds a few counts of this clone. The V gene is TRBV5-6, the J gene TRBJ2-1; 12 bases are shared with TRBD2. The V gene's germline CDR1 is SGHDT and CDR2 YYEEEE. The V segment lost 3 bases and the J segment 8 bases; nucleotides outside the gene matches: 6. The CDR3 runs 15 residues. CDR3 in amino acids: CASSSLAGGRDEQFF. The CDR3 nucleotides read TGTGCCAGCAGCTCTCTAGCGGGGGGGCGTGATGAGCAGTTCTTC.

The chain carries TRBV5-1 and TRBJ1-4, with TRBD1 identical over 8 bases. The germline V gene has CDR1 SGHRS and CDR2 YFSETQ. This CDR3 has 17 residues. V trimming: 3 bases; J trimming: 7 bases; junction bases outside the gene matches: 14. The CDR3 is CASSWGGQGIRGEKLFF. Written as DNA, the CDR3 is TGCGCCAGCAGCTGGGGCGGACAGGGTATTCGGGGTGAAAAACTGTTTTTT. Complete variable domain (other parts from reference TRBV5-1 and TRBJ1-4): KAGVTQTPRYLIKTRGQQVTLSCSPISGHRSVSWYQQTPGQGLQFLFEYFSETQRNKGNFPGRFSGRQFSNSRSEMNVSTLELGDSALYLCASSWGGQGIRGEKLFFGSGTQLSVL.

The rearrangement joins TRBV6-1 to TRBJ1-3; 8 bases are shared with TRBD1. Germline values: CDR1 MNHNS, CDR2 SASEGT. The length of the CDR3 is 15 residues. Trimming took 5 bases from V and 3 from J; bases not matched to a gene: 6. The CDR3 DNA follows: TGTGCCAGCAGTTGGGGACAGGCAGGTGGAAACACCATATATTTT. Translating gives CASSWGQAGGNTIYF.

The chain couples TRBV5-1 to TRBJ1-1, with D maybe TRBD1 (5 bases). Germline CDR1 reads SGHRS; CDR2 reads YFSETQ. Trimming cost V 0 bases and J 7 bases, with 10 bases left between them. The CDR3 contains 13 residues. The CDR3 DNA reads TGCGCCAGCAGCTTGGCCCCCGGGGGTGAAGCTTTCTTT. It translates to CASSLAPGGEAFF.

The rearrangement joins TRBV19 to TRBJ1-5, with D unclear. V shed 1 base and J shed 0 bases, with 16 bases lying between them. Germline V gene lookup returns CDR1 LNHDA and CDR2 SQIVND (reference sequence). The CDR3 totals 18 residues. CDR3 DNA: TGTGCCAGTAGTATAGTTCGGGGAATGGAATATAGCAATCAGCCCCAGCATTTT. Its protein product is CASSIVRGMEYSNQPQHF. The full variable domain, completed using reference TRBV19 and TRBJ1-5, is DGGITQSPKYLFRKEGQNVTLSCEQNLNHDAMYWYRQDPGQGLRLIYYSQIVNDFQKGDIAEGYSVSREKKESFPLTVTSAQKNPTAFYLCASSIVRGMEYSNQPQHFGDGTRLSIL.

This clone was observed a few times. The chain couples TRBV28 to TRBJ2-1, with a tentative D call TRBD2 (6 bases). V lost 6 bases and J lost 5, with 17 bases in between. The CDR3 contains 15 residues. In germline, CDR1 is MDHEN, CDR2 SYDVKM. For the CDR3, the DNA is TGTGCCAGCAGAAACCCAGCGGGTTCGAACAATGAGCAGTTCTTC. Protein sequence: CASRNPAGSNNEQFF.

This clone has more than one count but fewer than ten. The chain has TRBV21-1 and TRBJ1-1; the table's D call, TRBD1, was not checked against the DNA. TRBV21-1 has pseudogene status. The CDR3 extends over 17 amino acids. CDR3 DNA: TGTGCCAGCAGCAAAAGGCCGGGACAGGGAACGAACACTGAAGCTTTCTTT. Protein sequence: CASSKRPGQGTNTEAFF.

This chain joins TRBV5-1 and TRBJ1-6; 7 nucleotides align to TRBD1. Germline V CDR1 and CDR2: SGHRS, YFSETQ. Trimming took 4 bases from V and 5 from J; bases not matched to a gene: 6. This CDR3 region has 15 residues. The CDR3 DNA follows: TGCGCCAGCAGCCGCCCCGACAGGGATAATTCACCCCTCCACTTT. It translates to CASSRPDRDNSPLHF.

Comment on this clone: At the DNA level, this CDR3 is encoded by other sequences in the same sample as well. The chain employs TRBV18 and TRBJ2-3; tentatively, D is TRBD1 (5 bases). V was pared by 3 bases and J by 5 bases, with 15 bases between. CDR3 length: 15 amino acids. Germline-derived CDR1 and CDR2 are KGHSH and LQKENI. The CDR3 reads CASSPRDRGGDTQYF. CDR3 DNA sequence: TGTGCCAGCTCACCGAGAGATAGGGGTGGAGATACGCAGTATTTT.

There are many counts of this clone. The chain links TRBV7-6 to TRBJ1-1; 7 positions match TRBD1. Germline V CDR1 and CDR2: SGHVS, FNYEAQ. The CDR3 covers 17 residues. V lost 1 base to trimming and J lost 2 bases; unmatched junction nucleotides: 10. The chain's CDR3 is CASSLVRGQGSNTEAFF. In DNA form, the CDR3 reads TGTGCCAGCAGCTTAGTGAGGGGGCAAGGCTCCAACACTGAAGCTTTCTTT.

This rearrangement joins TRBV4-1 to TRBJ2-7, with TRBD1 matching over 8 bases. Germline CDR1 and CDR2: MGHRA and YSYEKL. The CDR3 sequence is 16 residues long. V shed 0 bases and J 5 bases; nucleotides not matched to a gene: 9. The CDR3 reads CASSQDVPDRGHEQYF. The DNA of the CDR3 is TGCGCCAGCAGCCAAGATGTCCCTGACAGGGGCCACGAGCAGTACTTC.

This clone was seen only a few times. The J gene is TRBJ2-3, the V gene TRBV11-1, with TRBD2 matching over 9 bases. Trimming cost V 6 bases and J 3 bases; bases outside gene matches: 10. CDR1 is SGHAT, CDR2 FQDESV, per germline (reference sequence). The CDR3 contains 16 residues. The chain's CDR3 is CASRSLAGLRTDTQYF. As DNA, the CDR3 is TGTGCCAGCAGATCTCTAGCGGGATTAAGGACAGATACGCAGTATTTT.

This clone appeared a few times. The chain is built from TRBV5-1 and TRBJ2-7; 10 nucleotides agree with TRBD1. The trim removed 1 base at V and 2 bases at J, leaving 3 bases unmatched. CDR3 size: 15 residues. CDR1 SGHRS and CDR2 YFSETQ come from the germline V gene. In DNA form, the CDR3 reads TGCGCCAGCAGCTTGCTTGACAGGGGGCCCTACGAGCAGTACTTC. Amino acid sequence: CASSLLDRGPYEQYF.

V gene TRBV7-2 combines with J gene TRBJ1-6; D call uncertain. Trimming stripped 3 bases from V and 6 bases from J, with 3 bases between. The germline V gene has CDR1 SGHTA and CDR2 FQGNSA. This CDR3 has 12 amino acids. For the CDR3, the DNA is TGTGCCAGCAGCTTGAGTAATTCACCCCTCCACTTT. Translated, it gives CASSLSNSPLHF.

This rearrangement joins TRBV4-1 to TRBJ1-3, with unresolved D. V was pared by 1 base and J by 0 bases, with 4 bases between. Looked up from germline, CDR1 is MGHRA and CDR2 is YSYEKL. This CDR3 is 14 amino acids long. The CDR3 loop is CASSQGPSGNTIYF. CDR3 DNA sequence: TGCGCCAGCAGCCAAGGGCCCTCTGGAAACACCATATATTTT.

This clone was seen a handful of times. This chain connects TRBV5-1 to TRBJ1-4; D gene uncertain. The CDR3 is 16 residues long. Trimming stripped 0 bases from V and 0 bases from J, with 9 bases between. Per the germline V gene, CDR1 is SGHRS and CDR2 is YFSETQ. As DNA, the CDR3 is TGCGCCAGCAGCTTGGATTACCAGGCAACTAATGAAAAACTGTTTTTT. It translates to CASSLDYQATNEKLFF.

This clone has just a few counts. The J gene is TRBJ2-4, the V gene TRBV5-1; no definite D call. This CDR3 contains 16 residues. V was cut by 2 bases and J by 0 bases, with 12 bases left in between. The germline V gene encodes CDR1 SGHRS and CDR2 YFSETQ. CDR3 amino acids: CASSFNGELAKNIQYF. DNA of the CDR3: TGCGCCAGCAGCTTTAACGGAGAGCTAGCCAAAAACATTCAGTACTTC.

This clone turned up a few times. V and J are TRBV7-9 and TRBJ1-1, with D possibly being TRBD1 (5 bases). From germline, CDR1 is SEHNR and CDR2 FQNEAQ (reference sequence). The CDR3 is 13 residues long. With 8 bases removed from V and 5 bases from J, the gap between germline ends came to 15 bases. This chain's CDR3 is CASGSSGGTEAFF. For the CDR3, the DNA is TGTGCCAGCGGATCCTCCGGGGGGACTGAAGCTTTCTTT.

The rearrangement uses TRBV6-5 and TRBJ1-1; possibly TRBD1 for D (5 bases). Trimming left V 10 bases short and J 6 bases short, with 18 bases between. The CDR3 has 13 amino acids. The germline V gene encodes CDR1 MNHEY and CDR2 SVGAGI. The CDR3 DNA reads as TGTGCCACCCGGCGGCAGGGAGGGTCTGAAGCTTTCTTT. Amino acids: CATRRQGGSEAFF.

V usage is TRBV4-1 and J usage is TRBJ2-1; D is ambiguous. V was shortened by 2 bases and J by 4 bases, with 3 bases between the two germline ends. This CDR3 comprises 12 residues. Germline V gene sequence: CDR1 MGHRA, CDR2 YSYEKL. The CDR3: CASSQSYNEQFF. In DNA form, the CDR3 reads TGCGCCAGCAGCCAATCGTACAATGAGCAGTTCTTC.

The V and J genes are TRBV2 and TRBJ2-2; D ambiguous. Germline CDR1 SNHLY, CDR2 FYNNEI. CDR3 size: 13 residues. V lost 6 bases and J 6 bases, leaving 11 bases between the germline ends. CDR3 sequence reads: CASRGLTAGELFF. The CDR3 nucleotides read TGTGCCAGCAGGGGCCTTACTGCCGGGGAGCTGTTTTTT.

The chain recombines TRBV6-5 with TRBJ2-3; D uncertain. This CDR3 comprises 13 residues. The V end lost 7 bases, the J end lost 0 bases, and 8 bases lay between the germline ends. Germline V gene data show CDR1 as MNHEY and CDR2 as SVGAGI. The DNA of the CDR3 is TGTGCCAGCAAGCAGCGTAGCACAGATACGCAGTATTTT. Protein product: CASKQRSTDTQYF.

Here the CDR3 DNA reads TGTGCCAGCAGCCGGGGAGGGGGTATTACTAATGAAAAACTGTTTTTT. Translated: CASSRGGGITNEKLFF. J is TRBJ1-4 and V is TRBV7-2; weak D call: TRBD1 (6 bases). Germline values: CDR1 SGHTA, CDR2 FQGNSA. Deletions cut 5 bases from V and 2 bases from J, with 15 bases between. The CDR3 spans 16 residues.

The genes are TRBV2 and TRBJ2-7; 8 nucleotides agree with TRBD1. This CDR3 spans 12 amino acids. With 11 bases clipped from V and 0 bases from J, the junction kept 3 bases outside the gene matches. Germline CDR1 is SNHLY and CDR2 is FYNNEI. CDR3 amino acids: CAGQGSSYEQYF. The CDR3 DNA is TGTGCCGGACAGGGAAGCTCCTACGAGCAGTACTTC.